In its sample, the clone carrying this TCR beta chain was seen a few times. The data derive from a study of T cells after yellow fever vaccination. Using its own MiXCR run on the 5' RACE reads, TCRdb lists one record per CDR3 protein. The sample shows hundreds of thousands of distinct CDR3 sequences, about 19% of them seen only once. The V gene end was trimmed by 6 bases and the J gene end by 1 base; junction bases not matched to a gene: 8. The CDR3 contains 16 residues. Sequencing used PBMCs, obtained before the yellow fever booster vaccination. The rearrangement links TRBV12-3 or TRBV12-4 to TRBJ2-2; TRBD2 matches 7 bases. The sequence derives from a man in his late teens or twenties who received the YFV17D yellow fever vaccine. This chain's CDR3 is CASRSRVAGNTGELFF. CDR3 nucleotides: TGTGCCAGCAGATCCCGGGTAGCGGGGAACACCGGGGAGCTGTTTTTT.